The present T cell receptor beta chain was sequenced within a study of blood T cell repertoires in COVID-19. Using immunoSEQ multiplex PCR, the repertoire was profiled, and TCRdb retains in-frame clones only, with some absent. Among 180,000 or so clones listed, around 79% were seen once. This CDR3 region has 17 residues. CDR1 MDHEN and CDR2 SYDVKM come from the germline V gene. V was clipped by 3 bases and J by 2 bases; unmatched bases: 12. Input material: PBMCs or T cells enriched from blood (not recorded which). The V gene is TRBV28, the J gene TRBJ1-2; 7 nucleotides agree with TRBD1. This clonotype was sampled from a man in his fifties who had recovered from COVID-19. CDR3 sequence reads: CASSLWRGDRVNYGYTF. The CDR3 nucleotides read TGTGCCAGCAGTTTGTGGCGAGGGGACAGAGTAAACTATGGCTACACCTTC.